This TCR beta chain originates from a study of shared clonotypes between healthy human individuals. The method was immunoSEQ multiplex PCR; TCRdb's version includes in-frame clones alone and lacks a portion of them. The sample contains about 2 million clones, 85% to 95% of which appear only once. Germline V gene lookup returns CDR1 SGHRS and CDR2 YFSETQ. Trimming cost V 3 bases and J 6 bases; bases outside gene matches: 12. CDR3 length: 16 residues. Sequences were obtained from naive CD4+ T cells sorted from blood. As for subset: CD45RA+ positively selected. The chain links TRBV5-1 to TRBJ2-7; 10 bases match TRBD2. The sequence was obtained from a man between 18 and 35 years old in good health. CDR3 in DNA: TGCGCCAGCAGCTCCGGGGTAGCGGGAGGATTTTTCGAGCAGTACTTC. Its translation is CASSSGVAGGFFEQYF.